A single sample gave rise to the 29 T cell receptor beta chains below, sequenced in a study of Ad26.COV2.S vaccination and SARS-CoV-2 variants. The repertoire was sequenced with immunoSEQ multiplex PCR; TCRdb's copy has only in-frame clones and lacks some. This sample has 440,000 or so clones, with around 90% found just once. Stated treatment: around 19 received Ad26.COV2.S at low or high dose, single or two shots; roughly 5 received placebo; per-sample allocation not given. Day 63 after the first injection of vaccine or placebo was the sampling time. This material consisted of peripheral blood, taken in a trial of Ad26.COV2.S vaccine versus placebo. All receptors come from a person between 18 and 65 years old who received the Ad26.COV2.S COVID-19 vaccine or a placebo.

The CDR3 DNA sequence: TGTGCCAGCAGCTTAATTGGGCCCGGGACAGGGGGTCCCTACGAGCAGTACTTC. Residues: CASSLIGPGTGGPYEQYF. The chain employs TRBV7-2 and TRBJ2-7, with 11 positions matching TRBD1. Unmatched junction bases numbered 11, after V lost 2 bases and J lost 2 bases. Germline-derived CDR1 and CDR2 are SGHTA and FQGNSA. The CDR3 length is 18 residues.

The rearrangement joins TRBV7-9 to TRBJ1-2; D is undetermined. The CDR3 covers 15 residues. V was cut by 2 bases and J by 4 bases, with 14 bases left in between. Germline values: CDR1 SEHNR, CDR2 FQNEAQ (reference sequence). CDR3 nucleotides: TGTGCCAGCAGCTTAATGTCAGCCAGTGGCTATGGCTACACCTTC. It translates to CASSLMSASGYGYTF.

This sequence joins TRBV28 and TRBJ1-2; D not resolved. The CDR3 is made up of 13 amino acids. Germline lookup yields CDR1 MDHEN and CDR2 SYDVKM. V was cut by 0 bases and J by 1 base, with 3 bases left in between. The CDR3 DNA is TGTGCCAGCAGTTTATGGGTTAACTATGGCTACACCTTC. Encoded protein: CASSLWVNYGYTF.

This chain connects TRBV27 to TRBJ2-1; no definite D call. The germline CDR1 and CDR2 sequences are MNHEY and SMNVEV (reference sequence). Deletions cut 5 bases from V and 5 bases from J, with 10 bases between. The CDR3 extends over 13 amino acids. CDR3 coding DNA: TGTGCCAGCAGTCTAAGCCGTAACAATGAGCAGTTCTTC. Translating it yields CASSLSRNNEQFF.

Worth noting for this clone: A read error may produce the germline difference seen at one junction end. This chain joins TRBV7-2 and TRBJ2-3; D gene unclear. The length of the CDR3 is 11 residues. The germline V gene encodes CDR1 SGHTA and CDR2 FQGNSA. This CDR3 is CASSLDSFQDF. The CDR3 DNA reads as TGTGCCAGCAGCTTAGATAGCTTCCAGGATTTT.

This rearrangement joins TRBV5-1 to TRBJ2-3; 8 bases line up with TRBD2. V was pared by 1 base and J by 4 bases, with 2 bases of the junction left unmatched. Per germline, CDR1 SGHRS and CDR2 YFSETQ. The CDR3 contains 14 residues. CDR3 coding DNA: TGCGCCAGCAGCTTGTCTAGCGGGCCAGATACGCAGTATTTT. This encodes CASSLSSGPDTQYF.

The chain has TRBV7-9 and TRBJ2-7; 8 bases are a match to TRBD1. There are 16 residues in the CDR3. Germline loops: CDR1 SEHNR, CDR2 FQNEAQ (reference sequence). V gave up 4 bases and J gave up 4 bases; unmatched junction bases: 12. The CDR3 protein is CASSSFSGGPNYEQYF. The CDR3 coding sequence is TGTGCCAGCAGCTCTTTTTCAGGGGGCCCGAATTACGAGCAGTACTTC.

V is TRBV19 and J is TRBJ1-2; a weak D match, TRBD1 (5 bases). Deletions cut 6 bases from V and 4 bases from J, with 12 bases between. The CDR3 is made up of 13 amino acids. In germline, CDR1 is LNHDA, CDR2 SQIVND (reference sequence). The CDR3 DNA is TGTGCCAGTAGCAGGGACGGATTCTATGGCTACACCTTC. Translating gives CASSRDGFYGYTF.

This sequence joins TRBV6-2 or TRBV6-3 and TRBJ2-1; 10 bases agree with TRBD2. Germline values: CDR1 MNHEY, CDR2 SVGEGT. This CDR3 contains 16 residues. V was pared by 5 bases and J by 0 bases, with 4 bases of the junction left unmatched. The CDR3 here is CASSGLAASSYNEQFF. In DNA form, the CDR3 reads TGTGCCAGCAGTGGACTAGCGGCAAGCTCCTACAATGAGCAGTTCTTC.

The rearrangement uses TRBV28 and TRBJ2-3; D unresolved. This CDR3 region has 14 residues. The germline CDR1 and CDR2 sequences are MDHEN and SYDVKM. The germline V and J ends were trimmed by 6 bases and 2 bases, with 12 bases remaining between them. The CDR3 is CASRDSYLTDTQYF. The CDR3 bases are TGTGCCAGCAGAGACTCATACCTCACAGATACGCAGTATTTT.

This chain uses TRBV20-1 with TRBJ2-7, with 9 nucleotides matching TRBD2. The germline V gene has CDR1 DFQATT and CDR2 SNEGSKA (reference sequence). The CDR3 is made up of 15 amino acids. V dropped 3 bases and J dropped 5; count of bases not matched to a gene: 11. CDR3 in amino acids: CSASGGSSGKNEQYF. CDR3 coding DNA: TGCAGTGCTAGTGGGGGGTCTAGCGGGAAAAACGAGCAGTACTTC.

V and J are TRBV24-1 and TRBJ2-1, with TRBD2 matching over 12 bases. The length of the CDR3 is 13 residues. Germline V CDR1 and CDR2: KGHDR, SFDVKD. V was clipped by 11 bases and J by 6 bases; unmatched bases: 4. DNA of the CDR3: TGTGCCATAGCGGGACTAGCGGGCAATGAGCAGTTCTTC. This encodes CAIAGLAGNEQFF.

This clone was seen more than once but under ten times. The DNA for the CDR3 is TGTGCCAGCAGCTCAACCGGGACAGGAGAAGAAAAACTGTTTTTT. This sequence encodes CASSSTGTGEEKLFF. This rearrangement joins TRBV11-3 to TRBJ1-4; TRBD1 aligns across 8 bases. Germline lookup yields CDR1 SGHNT and CDR2 YENEEA. The CDR3 totals 15 residues. Germline trimming cut 4 bases from V and 8 bases from J; bases unmatched to any gene: 9.

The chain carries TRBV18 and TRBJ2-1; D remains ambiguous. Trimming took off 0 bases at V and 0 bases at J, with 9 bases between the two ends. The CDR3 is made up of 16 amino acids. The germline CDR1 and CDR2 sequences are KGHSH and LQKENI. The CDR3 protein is CASSPPRLPSYNEQFF. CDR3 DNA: TGTGCCAGCTCACCACCACGGTTGCCCTCCTACAATGAGCAGTTCTTC.

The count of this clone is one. The CDR3 region is CASSVRTSGHYNEQFF. The CDR3, as DNA: TGTGCCAGCAGCGTCCGGACTAGCGGGCACTACAATGAGCAGTTCTTC. This chain joins TRBV9 and TRBJ2-1; 11 bases are shared with TRBD2. The germline V gene encodes CDR1 SGDLS and CDR2 YYNGEE. The CDR3 covers 16 residues. V gave up 2 bases and J gave up 3 bases; unmatched junction bases: 4.

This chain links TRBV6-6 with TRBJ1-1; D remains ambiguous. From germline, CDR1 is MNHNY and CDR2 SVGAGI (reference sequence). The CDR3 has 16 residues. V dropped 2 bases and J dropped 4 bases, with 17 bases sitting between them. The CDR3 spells CASSYGPTLSSTEAFF. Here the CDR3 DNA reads TGTGCCAGCAGTTACGGACCTACTCTGTCGAGCACTGAAGCTTTCTTT.

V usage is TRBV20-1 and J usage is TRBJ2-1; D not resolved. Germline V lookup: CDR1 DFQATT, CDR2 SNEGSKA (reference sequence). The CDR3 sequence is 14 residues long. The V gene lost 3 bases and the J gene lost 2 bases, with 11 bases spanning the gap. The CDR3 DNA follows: TGCAGTGCTAGTTTCCGCGGCACCTACAATGAGCAGTTCTTC. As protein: CSASFRGTYNEQFF.

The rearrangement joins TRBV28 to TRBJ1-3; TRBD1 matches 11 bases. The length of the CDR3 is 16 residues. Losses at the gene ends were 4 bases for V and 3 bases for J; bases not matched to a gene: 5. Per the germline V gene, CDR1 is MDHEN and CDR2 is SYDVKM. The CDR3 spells CASSWTGGLHGNTIYF. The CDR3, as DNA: TGTGCCAGCAGTTGGACAGGGGGCCTGCATGGAAACACCATATATTTT.

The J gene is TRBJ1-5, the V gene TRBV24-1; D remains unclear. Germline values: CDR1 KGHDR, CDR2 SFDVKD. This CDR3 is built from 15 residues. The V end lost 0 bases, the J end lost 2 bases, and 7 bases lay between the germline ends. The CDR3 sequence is CATSDLWLCNQPQHF. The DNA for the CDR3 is TGTGCCACCAGTGATTTGTGGTTGTGCAATCAGCCCCAGCATTTT.

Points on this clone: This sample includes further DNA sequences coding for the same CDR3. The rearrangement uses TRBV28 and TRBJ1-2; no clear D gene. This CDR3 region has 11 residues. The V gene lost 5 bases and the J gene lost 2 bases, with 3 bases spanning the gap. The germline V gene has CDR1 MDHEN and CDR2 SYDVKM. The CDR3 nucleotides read TGTGCCAGCAGTCTGAACTATGGCTACACCTTC. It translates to CASSLNYGYTF.

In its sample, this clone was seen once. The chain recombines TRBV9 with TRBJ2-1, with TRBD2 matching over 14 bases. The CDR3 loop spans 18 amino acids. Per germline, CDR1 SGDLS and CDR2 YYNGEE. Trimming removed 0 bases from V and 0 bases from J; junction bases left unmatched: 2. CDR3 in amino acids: CASSVGLAGGSSYNEQFF. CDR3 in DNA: TGTGCCAGCAGCGTAGGACTAGCGGGAGGGAGCTCCTACAATGAGCAGTTCTTC.

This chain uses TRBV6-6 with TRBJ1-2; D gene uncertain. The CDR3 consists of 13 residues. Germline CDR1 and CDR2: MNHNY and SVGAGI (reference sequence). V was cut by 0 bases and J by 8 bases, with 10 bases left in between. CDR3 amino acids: CASSYSQEGGYTF. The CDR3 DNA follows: TGTGCCAGCAGTTACTCGCAGGAAGGGGGCTACACCTTC.

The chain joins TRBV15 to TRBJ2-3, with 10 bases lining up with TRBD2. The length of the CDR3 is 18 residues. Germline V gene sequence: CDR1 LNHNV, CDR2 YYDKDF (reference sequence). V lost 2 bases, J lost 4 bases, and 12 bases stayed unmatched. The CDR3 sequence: CATSRLSGRAFSADTQYF. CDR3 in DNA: TGTGCCACCAGCAGATTAAGCGGGAGGGCCTTTAGCGCAGATACGCAGTATTTT.

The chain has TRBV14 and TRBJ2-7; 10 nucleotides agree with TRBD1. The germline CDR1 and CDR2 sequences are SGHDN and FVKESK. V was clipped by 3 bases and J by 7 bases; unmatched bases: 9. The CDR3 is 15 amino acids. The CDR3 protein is CASSHYPGQGREQYF. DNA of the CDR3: TGTGCCAGCAGCCATTACCCGGGACAGGGGAGGGAGCAGTACTTC.

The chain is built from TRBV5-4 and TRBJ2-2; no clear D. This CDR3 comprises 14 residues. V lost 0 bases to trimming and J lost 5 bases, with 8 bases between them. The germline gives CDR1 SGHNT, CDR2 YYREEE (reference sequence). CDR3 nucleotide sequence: TGTGCCAGCAGCTTGGCGCCGGTAACCGGGGAGCTGTTTTTT. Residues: CASSLAPVTGELFF.

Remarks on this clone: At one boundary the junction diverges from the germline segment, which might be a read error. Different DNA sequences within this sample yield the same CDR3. The CDR3 is CASSFAYEQYF. Here the CDR3 DNA reads TGTGCCAGCAGTTTTGCCTATGAGCAGTACTTC. The V call is TRBV28, the J call TRBJ2-7, with D hard to call. There are 11 residues in the CDR3. Germline CDR1 is MDHEN and CDR2 is SYDVKM. The full variable domain, with the rest looked up from reference TRBV28 and TRBJ2-7, is DVKVTQSSRYLVKRTGEKVFLECVQDMDHENMFWYRQDPGLGLRLIYFSYDVKMKEKGDIPEGYSVSREKKERFSLILESASTNQTSMYLCASSFAYEQYFGPGTRLTVT.

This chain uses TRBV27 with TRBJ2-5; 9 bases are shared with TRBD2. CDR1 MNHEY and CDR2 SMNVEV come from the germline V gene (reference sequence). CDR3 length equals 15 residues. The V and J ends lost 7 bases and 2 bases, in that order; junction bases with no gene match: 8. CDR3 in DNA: TGTGCCAGCAAGGCGGGAGGGCCATGGCAAGAGACCCAGTACTTC. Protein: CASKAGGPWQETQYF.

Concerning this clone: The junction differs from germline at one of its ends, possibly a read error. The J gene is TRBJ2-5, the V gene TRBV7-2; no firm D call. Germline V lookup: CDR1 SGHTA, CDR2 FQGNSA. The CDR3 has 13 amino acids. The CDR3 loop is CASSLGLQETQYF. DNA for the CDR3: TGTGCCAGCAGTTTAGGGCTGCAAGAGACCCAGTACTTC.

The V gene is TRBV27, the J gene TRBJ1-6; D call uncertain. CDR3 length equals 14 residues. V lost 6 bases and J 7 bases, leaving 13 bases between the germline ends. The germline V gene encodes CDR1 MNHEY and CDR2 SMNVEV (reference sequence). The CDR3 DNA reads TGTGCCAGCAGAACAGTAATTGGAAATTCACCCCTCCACTTT. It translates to CASRTVIGNSPLHF.